This record covers a single T cell receptor beta chain. Its cognate antigen is unknown. The PCR used 60 Vbeta and 13 Jbeta primers. TCRdb keeps only in-frame clones here, not all; method: immunoSEQ multiplex PCR. The sample holds around 160,000 clones; nearly 80% are singletons and the top ten take around 2.9%. This record belongs to a study of cytomegalovirus exposure and HLA in healthy donors. Study-wide results and limits: A few chains tied to CMV proved CMV antigen-specific in vitro.

Material for sequencing was PBMCs. The TCR was taken from a man between 40 and 49 years old in good health and CMV-seropositive.

CDR3 loop: CASPGQGYEQYF. In nucleotides, the CDR3 is TGTGCCAGTCCGGGACAGGGGTACGAGCAGTACTTC. The chain uses TRBV27 and TRBJ2-5, with TRBD1 identical over 10 bases. TRBJ2-7 explains the end of the DNA better; the J call may be wrong. Germline V gene lookup returns CDR1 MNHEY and CDR2 SMNVEV (reference sequence). The CDR3 extends over 12 amino acids.